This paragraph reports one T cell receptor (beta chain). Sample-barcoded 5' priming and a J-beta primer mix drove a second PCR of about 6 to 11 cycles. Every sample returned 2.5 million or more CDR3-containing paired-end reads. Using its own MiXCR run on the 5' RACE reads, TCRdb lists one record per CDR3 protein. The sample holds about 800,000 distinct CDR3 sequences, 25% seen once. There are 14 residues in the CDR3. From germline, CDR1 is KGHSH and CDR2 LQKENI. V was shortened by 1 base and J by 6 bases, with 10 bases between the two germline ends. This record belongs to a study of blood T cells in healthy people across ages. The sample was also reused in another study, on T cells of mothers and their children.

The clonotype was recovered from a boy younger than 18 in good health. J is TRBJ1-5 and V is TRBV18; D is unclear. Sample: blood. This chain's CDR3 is CASSPRPEPQPQHF. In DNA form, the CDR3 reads TGTGCCAGCTCACCACGCCCAGAGCCTCAGCCCCAGCATTTT.